This TCR beta chain was sequenced during a study of blood T cell repertoires in COVID-19 (dated by TCRdb to the early 2020s). Regarding the research as a whole: Collaborator samples came from the United States, Italy and Spain and covered acute and convalescent phases of COVID-19. The prospective study material was composed of cDNA or gDNA derived from T cells, B-cell-depleted T cells, or PBMCs. Deeply sampled blood TCRbeta repertoires from subjects exposed to, actively infected with, or recovered from COVID-19 were included in the dataset. The repertoires were made available in a free public database intended to serve as a resource for research on the immune response to SARS-CoV-2. Samples were obtained from the ongoing ImmuneRACE study (first 160 participants) and from 950 to 1,500 subjects provided by 6 global collaborators. The sample metadata nearly always contained a de-identified subject ID, COVID-19 status, age in years and sex. Where HLA class I and class II types were available, the types were taken from metadata supplied by the sample provider, not from assay-based typing.

TCRbeta CDR3 regions were amplified from genomic DNA using the immunoSEQ Assay, a bias-controlled multiplex PCR. Per the original workflow: The number of nucleated cells in each sample was estimated from the amplification of reference gene primers within the assay. To quantify the absolute abundance of each unique TCRbeta CDR3 rearrangement, sequence reads were collapsed and filtered. For each sample, productive Simpson clonality was calculated as the square root of Simpson's diversity index across productive rearrangements. The table was pulled from immuneACCESS by TCRdb, which kept in-frame rearrangements only. Such tables lose some clones; where checked, under half of the loss comes from unresolved V genes, and the rest has no known cause. Clonal size and the V and J genes are those of that table, whereas D and trimming came from the DNA. Here the sample has some 290,000 clones; approximately 89% occur a single time. The top ten constitute approximately 12% of the sample.

This clone appeared a single time. No antigen is known for it. No quality values exist for individual bases; no much larger clone is one base distant. One collaborating source in Seattle enrolled patients during active infection and followed them longitudinally through the course of disease. The collaborating institutions used their own protocols to collect whole blood in K2EDTA tubes. For TCRbeta analysis, collaborator samples were shipped as frozen whole blood, as isolated PBMCs, or as DNA extracted from either sample type. General findings and caveats noted by the study authors: The quantity of clinical and demographic metadata differed by source and by participant and was supplied without curation.

The source of this sequence is a woman in her twenties or thirties with COVID-19, enrolled during active disease. What was sequenced was peripheral blood.

The CDR3 reads CASSHQTGTGAIDGYTF. The bases read TGTGCCAGCAGCCACCAGACCGGGACAGGGGCGATCGATGGCTACACCTTC. Recombination connected TRBV3-1 (or the pseudogene TRBV3-2) to TRBJ1-2; 10 bases in between match TRBD1. In the germline V gene (reference sequence), CDR1 corresponds to LGHDT and CDR2 to YNNKEL. The cysteine opens and the phenylalanine closes a CDR3 of 17 amino acids. The DNA shown is the 51-base CDR3, in frame from base 1. V is pruned by 3 bases and J by 6 bases, leaving 13 bases of the junction without a gene match.